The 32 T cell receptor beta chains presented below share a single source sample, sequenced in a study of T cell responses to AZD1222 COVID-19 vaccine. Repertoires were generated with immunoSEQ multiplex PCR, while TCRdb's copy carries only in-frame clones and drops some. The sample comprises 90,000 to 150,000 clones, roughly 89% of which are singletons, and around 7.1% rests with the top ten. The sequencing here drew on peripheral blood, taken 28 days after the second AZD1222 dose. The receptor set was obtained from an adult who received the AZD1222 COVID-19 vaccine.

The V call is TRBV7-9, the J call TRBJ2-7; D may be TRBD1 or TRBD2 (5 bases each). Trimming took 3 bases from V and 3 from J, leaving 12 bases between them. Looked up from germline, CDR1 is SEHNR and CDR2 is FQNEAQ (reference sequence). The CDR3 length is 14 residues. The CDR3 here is CASSLPGRIYEQYF. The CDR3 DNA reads TGTGCCAGCAGCTTGCCGGGACGGATCTACGAGCAGTACTTC.

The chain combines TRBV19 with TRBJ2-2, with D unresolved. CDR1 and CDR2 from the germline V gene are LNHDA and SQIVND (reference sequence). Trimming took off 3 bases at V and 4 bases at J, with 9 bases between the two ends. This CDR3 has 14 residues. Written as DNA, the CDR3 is TGTGCCAGTAGTATTCTTGGCAGCACCGGGGAGCTGTTTTTT. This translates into CASSILGSTGELFF.

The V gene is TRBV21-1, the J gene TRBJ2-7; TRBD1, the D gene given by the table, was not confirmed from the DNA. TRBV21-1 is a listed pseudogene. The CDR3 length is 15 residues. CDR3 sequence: CASSTPGQGSYEQYF. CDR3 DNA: TGTGCCAGCAGCACTCCGGGACAGGGGTCCTACGAGCAGTACTTC.

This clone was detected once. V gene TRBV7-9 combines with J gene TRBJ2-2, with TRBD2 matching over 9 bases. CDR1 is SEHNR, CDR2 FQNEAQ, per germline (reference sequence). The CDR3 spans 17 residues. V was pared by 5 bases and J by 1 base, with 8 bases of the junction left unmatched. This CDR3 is CASSPLREGWNTGELFF. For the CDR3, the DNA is TGTGCCAGCAGCCCATTGCGGGAGGGGTGGAACACCGGGGAGCTGTTTTTT.

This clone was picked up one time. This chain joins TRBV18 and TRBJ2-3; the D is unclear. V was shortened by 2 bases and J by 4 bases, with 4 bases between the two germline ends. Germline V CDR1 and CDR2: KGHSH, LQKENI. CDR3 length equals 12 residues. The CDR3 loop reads CASSPRADTQYF. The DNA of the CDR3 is TGTGCCAGCTCACCAAGGGCAGATACGCAGTATTTT.

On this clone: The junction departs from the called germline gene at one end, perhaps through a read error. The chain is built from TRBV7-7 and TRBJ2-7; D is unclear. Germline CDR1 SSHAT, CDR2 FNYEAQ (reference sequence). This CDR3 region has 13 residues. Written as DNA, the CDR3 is TGTGCTAGCAGCTTAGATCTGGTGGGAAGGCAGTACTTC. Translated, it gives CASSLDLVGRQYF.

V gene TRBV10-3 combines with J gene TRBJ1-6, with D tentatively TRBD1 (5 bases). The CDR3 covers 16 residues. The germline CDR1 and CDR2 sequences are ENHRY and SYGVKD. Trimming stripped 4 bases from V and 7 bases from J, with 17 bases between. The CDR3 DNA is TGTGCCATCAGTGCGACCTCAGGGATGGGGAATTCACCCCTCCACTTT. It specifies CAISATSGMGNSPLHF.

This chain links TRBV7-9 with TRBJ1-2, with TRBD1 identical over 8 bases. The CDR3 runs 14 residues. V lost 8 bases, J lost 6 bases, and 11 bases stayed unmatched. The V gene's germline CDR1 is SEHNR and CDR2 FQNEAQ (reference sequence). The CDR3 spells CASAQPGQEDGYTF. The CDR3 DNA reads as TGTGCCAGCGCCCAGCCGGGACAGGAGGATGGCTACACCTTC. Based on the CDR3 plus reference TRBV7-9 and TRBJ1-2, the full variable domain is DTGVSQNPRHKITKRGQNVTFRCDPISEHNRLYWYRQTLGQGPEFLTYFQNEAQLEKSRLLSDRFSAERPKGSFSTLEIQRTEQGDSAMYLCASAQPGQEDGYTFGSGTRLTVV.

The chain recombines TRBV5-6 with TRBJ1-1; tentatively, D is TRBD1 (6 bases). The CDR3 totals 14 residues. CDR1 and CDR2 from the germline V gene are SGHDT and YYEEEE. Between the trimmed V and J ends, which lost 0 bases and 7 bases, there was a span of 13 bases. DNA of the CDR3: TGTGCCAGCAGCTTGGTAGGTCAGGGACATGAAGCTTTCTTT. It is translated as CASSLVGQGHEAFF. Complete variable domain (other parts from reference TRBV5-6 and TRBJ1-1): DAGVTQSPTHLIKTRGQQVTLRCSPKSGHDTVSWYQQALGQGPQFIFQYYEEEERQRGNFPDRFSGHQFPNYSSELNVNALLLGDSALYLCASSLVGQGHEAFFGQGTRLTVV.

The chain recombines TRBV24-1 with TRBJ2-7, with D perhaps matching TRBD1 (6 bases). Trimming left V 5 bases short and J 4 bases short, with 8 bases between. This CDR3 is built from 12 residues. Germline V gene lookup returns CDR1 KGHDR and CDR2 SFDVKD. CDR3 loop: CATSVQGYEQYF. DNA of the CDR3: TGTGCCACCAGTGTACAGGGTTACGAGCAGTACTTC.

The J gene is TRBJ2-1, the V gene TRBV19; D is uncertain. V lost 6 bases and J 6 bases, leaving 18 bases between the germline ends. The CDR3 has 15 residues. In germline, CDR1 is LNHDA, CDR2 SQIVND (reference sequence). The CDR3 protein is CASSTPTKKGNEQFF. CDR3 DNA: TGTGCCAGTAGCACCCCCACTAAAAAGGGCAATGAGCAGTTCTTC.

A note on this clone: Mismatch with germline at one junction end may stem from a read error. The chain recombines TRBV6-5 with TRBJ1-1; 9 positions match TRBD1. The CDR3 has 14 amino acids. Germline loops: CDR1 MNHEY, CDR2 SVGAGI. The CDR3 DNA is TGTGCCAGCAGCACAGGGGGCGTGAAGACTGAAGCTTTCTTT. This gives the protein CASSTGGVKTEAFF.

As DNA, the CDR3 is TGTGCCAGCAGCTCGGGGACTACTTCTAGCTCCAAAAACATTCAGTACTTC. Its translation: CASSSGTTSSSKNIQYF. The chain combines TRBV7-2 with TRBJ2-4, with TRBD2 matching 7 bases. Germline-derived CDR1 and CDR2 are SGHTA and FQGNSA. Trimming removed 4 bases from V and 2 bases from J; junction bases left unmatched: 11. The CDR3 is 17 amino acids.

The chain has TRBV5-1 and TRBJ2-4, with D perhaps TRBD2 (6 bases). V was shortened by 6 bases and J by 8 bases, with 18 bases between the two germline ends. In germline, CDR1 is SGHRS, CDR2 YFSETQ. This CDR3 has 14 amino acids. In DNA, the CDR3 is TGCGCCAGCACCATCGGAGGGGCAATGGACATTCAGTACTTC. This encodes CASTIGGAMDIQYF.

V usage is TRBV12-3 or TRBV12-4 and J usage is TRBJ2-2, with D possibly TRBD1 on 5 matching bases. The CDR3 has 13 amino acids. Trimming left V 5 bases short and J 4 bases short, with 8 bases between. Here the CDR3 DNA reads TGTGCCAGCAGTCCAGGGTTCACCGGGGAGCTGTTTTTT. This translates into CASSPGFTGELFF.

The CDR3 here is CSVFTGTSGGYETQYF. The CDR3 region has the DNA TGCAGCGTTTTCACCGGGACTAGCGGGGGGTATGAGACCCAGTACTTC. The genes are TRBV29-1 and TRBJ2-5; 15 positions agree with TRBD2. The germline gives CDR1 SQVTM, CDR2 ANQGSEA. The CDR3 consists of 16 residues. V shed 5 bases, J shed 5 bases, and the junction held 9 bases outside the gene matches.

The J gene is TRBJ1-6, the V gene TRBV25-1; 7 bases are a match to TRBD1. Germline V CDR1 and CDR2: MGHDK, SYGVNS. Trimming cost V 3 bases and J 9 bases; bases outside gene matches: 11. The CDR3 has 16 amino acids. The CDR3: CASSDRTGVFSSPLHF. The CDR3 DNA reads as TGTGCCAGCAGTGACCGGACAGGAGTCTTTTCTTCACCCCTCCACTTT.

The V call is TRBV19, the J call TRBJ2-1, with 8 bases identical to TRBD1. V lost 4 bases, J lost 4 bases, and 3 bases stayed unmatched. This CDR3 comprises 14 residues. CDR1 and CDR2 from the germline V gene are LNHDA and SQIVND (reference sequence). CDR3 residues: CASSRTGMYNEQFF. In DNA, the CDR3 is TGTGCCAGTAGTAGGACAGGGATGTACAATGAGCAGTTCTTC.

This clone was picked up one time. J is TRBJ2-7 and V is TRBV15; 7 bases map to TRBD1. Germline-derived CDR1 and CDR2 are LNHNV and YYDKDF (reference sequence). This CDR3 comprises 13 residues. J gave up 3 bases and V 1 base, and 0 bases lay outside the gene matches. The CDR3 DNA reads TGTGCCACCAGCAGAGGGACAGGCTACGAGCAGTACTTC. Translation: CATSRGTGYEQYF.

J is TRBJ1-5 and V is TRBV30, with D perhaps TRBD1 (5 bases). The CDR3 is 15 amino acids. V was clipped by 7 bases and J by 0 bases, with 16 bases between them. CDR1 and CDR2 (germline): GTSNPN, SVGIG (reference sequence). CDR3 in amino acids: CAFTPGGISNQPQHF. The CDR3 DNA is TGTGCCTTTACCCCCGGGGGAATTAGCAATCAGCCCCAGCATTTT.

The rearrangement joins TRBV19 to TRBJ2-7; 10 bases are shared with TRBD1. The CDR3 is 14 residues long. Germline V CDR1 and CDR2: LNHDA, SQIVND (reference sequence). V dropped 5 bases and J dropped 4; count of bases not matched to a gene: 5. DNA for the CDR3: TGTGCCAGTAGTTTGACAGGGGGCGCGTACGAGCAGTACTTC. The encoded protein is CASSLTGGAYEQYF.

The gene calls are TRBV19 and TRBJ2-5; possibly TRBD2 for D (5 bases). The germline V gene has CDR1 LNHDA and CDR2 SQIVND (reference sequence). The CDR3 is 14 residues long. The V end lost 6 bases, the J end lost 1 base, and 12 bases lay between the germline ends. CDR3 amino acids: CASSISRAQETQYF. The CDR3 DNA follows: TGTGCCAGTAGCATCTCGCGGGCCCAAGAGACCCAGTACTTC. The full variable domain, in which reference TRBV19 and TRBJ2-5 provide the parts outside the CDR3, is DGGITQSPKYLFRKEGQNVTLSCEQNLNHDAMYWYRQDPGQGLRLIYYSQIVNDFQKGDIAEGYSVSREKKESFPLTVTSAQKNPTAFYLCASSISRAQETQYFGPGTRLLVL.

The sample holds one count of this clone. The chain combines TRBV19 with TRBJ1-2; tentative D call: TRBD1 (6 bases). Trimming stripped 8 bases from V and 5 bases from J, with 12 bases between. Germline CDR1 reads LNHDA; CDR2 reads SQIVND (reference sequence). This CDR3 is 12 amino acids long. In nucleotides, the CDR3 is TGTGCCAGTTCCGGTCAGGGGTATGGCTACACCTTC. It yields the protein CASSGQGYGYTF.

CDR3 sequence reads: CASSFGQGSLIQYF. CDR3 DNA: TGTGCCAGCAGCTTTGGACAGGGGTCACTCATTCAGTACTTC. The chain recombines TRBV11-3 with TRBJ2-4, with TRBD1 matching over 9 bases. Germline V gene data show CDR1 as SGHNT and CDR2 as YENEEA. V shed 3 bases and J 9 bases; nucleotides not matched to a gene: 6. This CDR3 is built from 14 residues.

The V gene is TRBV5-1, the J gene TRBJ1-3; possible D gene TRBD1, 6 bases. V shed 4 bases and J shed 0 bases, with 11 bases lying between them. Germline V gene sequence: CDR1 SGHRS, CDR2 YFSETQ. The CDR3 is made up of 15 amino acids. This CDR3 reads CASSPDRLSGNTIYF. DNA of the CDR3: TGCGCCAGCAGCCCCGACAGGCTCTCTGGAAACACCATATATTTT.

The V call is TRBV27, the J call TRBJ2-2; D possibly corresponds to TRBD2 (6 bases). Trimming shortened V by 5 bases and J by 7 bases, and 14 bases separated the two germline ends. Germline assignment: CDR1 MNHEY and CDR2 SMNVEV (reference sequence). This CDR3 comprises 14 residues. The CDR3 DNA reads TGTGCCAGCAGTCCGCGGGGATACGGCGGGGAGCTGTTTTTT. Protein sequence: CASSPRGYGGELFF.

The CDR3 DNA is TGTGCCAGCAGCCTTTCCAGGGCGGAGACCCAGTACTTC. Protein sequence: CASSLSRAETQYF. The chain carries TRBV7-3 and TRBJ2-5; TRBD1 is a possible D gene (5 bases). The CDR3 length is 13 residues. In germline, CDR1 is SGHTA, CDR2 FQGTGA. Trimming removed 5 bases at V and 5 bases at J, with 12 bases between. Looking up the rest from reference TRBV7-3 and TRBJ2-5 gives the full variable domain: GAGVSQTPSNKVTEKGKYVELRCDPISGHTALYWYRQSLGQGPEFLIYFQGTGAADDSGLPNDRFFAVRPEGSVSTLKIQRTERGDSAVYLCASSLSRAETQYFGPGTRLLVL.

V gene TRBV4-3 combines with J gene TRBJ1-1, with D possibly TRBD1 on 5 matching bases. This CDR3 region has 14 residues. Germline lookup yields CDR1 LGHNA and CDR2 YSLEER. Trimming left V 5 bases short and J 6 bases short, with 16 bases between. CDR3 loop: CASSLGTLLPEAFF. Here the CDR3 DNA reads TGCGCCAGCAGCTTAGGGACGCTTTTACCTGAAGCTTTCTTT.

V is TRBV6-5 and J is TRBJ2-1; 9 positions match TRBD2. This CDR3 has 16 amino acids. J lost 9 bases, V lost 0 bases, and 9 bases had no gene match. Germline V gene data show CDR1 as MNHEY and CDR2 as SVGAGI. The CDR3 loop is CASSYSWGGRVSEQFF. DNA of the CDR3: TGTGCCAGCAGTTACTCGTGGGGCGGGAGGGTAAGTGAGCAGTTCTTC.

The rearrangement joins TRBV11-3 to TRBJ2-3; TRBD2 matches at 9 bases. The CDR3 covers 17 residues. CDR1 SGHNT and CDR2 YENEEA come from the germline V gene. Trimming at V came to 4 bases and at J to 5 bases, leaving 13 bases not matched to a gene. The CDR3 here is CASSSQVSGSGRDTQYF. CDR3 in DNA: TGTGCCAGCAGCTCCCAAGTATCGGGTAGCGGGAGAGATACGCAGTATTTT.

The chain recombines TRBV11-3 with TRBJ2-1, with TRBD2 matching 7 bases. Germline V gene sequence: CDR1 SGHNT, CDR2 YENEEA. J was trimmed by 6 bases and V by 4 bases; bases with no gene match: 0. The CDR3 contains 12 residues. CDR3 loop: CASSSGGNEQFF. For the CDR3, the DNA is TGTGCCAGCAGCTCGGGAGGCAATGAGCAGTTCTTC.

CDR3 nucleotide sequence: TGTGCCAGCAGCTTTGAAGGACGATCTAATGAAAAACTGTTTTTT. Protein sequence: CASSFEGRSNEKLFF. The gene calls are TRBV5-8 and TRBJ1-4; D remains ambiguous. In germline, CDR1 is SGHTS, CDR2 YDEGEE. This CDR3 comprises 15 residues. V was shortened by 2 bases and J by 3 bases, with 11 bases between the two germline ends.